The clone carrying this TCR beta chain was seen once. This sample is part of a study of blood T cell repertoires in COVID-19. Generated by immunoSEQ multiplex PCR, the TCRdb table keeps only in-frame clones and is missing some. Of fewer than 250,000 clones listed, roughly 87% are singletons. There are 13 residues in the CDR3. Losses at the gene ends were 3 bases for V and 6 bases for J; bases not matched to a gene: 2. CDR1 and CDR2 from the germline V gene are MGHRA and YSYEKL. The sequencing input was PBMCs or T cells enriched from blood (not recorded which). The TCR comes from a woman in her 30s with acute COVID-19. The rearrangement links TRBV4-1 to TRBJ1-2; 9 bases fit TRBD1. The DNA of the CDR3 is TGCGCCAGCAGCCAGGGACAGGGTGATGGCTACACCTTC. Translating it yields CASSQGQGDGYTF.